These 25 T cell receptor beta chains were all obtained from the same sample, sequenced in a study of blood T cell repertoires in COVID-19. Sequenced by immunoSEQ multiplex PCR; TCRdb stores in-frame clones only, minus some. The table has 200,000 to 300,000 clones, about nine tenths seen once. What was sequenced was PBMCs or T cells enriched from blood (not recorded which). These receptors were taken from a woman aged 18-35 years who had recovered from COVID-19.

J is TRBJ2-5 and V is TRBV7-2, with a tentative D call TRBD2 (5 bases). CDR3 size: 16 residues. V was clipped by 3 bases and J by 5 bases, with 19 bases between them. CDR1 and CDR2 from the germline V gene are SGHTA and FQGNSA. The CDR3: CASSLHPGSLGETQYF. The CDR3 DNA reads as TGTGCCAGCAGCTTGCATCCGGGGAGCTTAGGTGAGACCCAGTACTTC.

The chain recombines TRBV24-1 with TRBJ2-7; 10 positions match TRBD2. The germline gives CDR1 KGHDR, CDR2 SFDVKD. The V gene end was trimmed by 1 base and the J gene end by 7 bases; junction bases not matched to a gene: 6. The CDR3 has 15 residues. The CDR3 nucleotides read TGTGCCACCAGTGATTTAGGTCTAGCGGGAGCGGAGCAGTACTTC. This sequence encodes CATSDLGLAGAEQYF.

A single count supports this clone. The chain combines TRBV7-2 with TRBJ2-3; 7 nucleotides align to TRBD2. CDR3 size: 16 residues. The V and J ends lost 0 bases and 5 bases, in that order; junction bases with no gene match: 8. Looked up from germline, CDR1 is SGHTA and CDR2 is FQGNSA. The DNA of the CDR3 is TGTGCCAGCAGCTTAGCCTCCACGGGAGGTGTAGATACGCAGTATTTT. Protein: CASSLASTGGVDTQYF.

The chain employs TRBV18 and TRBJ2-2; 12 bases match TRBD2. The CDR3 is made up of 22 amino acids. After removal of 0 bases from V and 0 bases from J, the junction contained 14 bases not matched to a gene. Germline V gene data show CDR1 as KGHSH and CDR2 as LQKENI. CDR3 bases: TGTGCCAGCTCACCACCGGAAGGGACTAGCGGGTGGGTCTACGCGAACACCGGGGAGCTGTTTTTT. It yields the protein CASSPPEGTSGWVYANTGELFF.

The sample holds a few counts of this clone. The chain recombines TRBV30 with TRBJ1-1; the D gene is possibly TRBD1 (6 bases). The CDR3 contains 14 residues. Trimming cost V 2 bases and J 1 base, with 11 bases left between them. Germline V gene sequence: CDR1 GTSNPN, CDR2 SVGIG (reference sequence). The CDR3 nucleotides are TGTGCCTGGAGTCGAGCAGGGGCGAACACTGAAGCTTTCTTT. It translates to CAWSRAGANTEAFF.

This chain's CDR3 is CATSITSNEQFF. As DNA, the CDR3 is TGTGCCACCAGCATAACTAGCAATGAGCAGTTCTTC. The J gene is TRBJ2-1, the V gene TRBV24-1, with D possibly TRBD2 on 5 matching bases. V lost 7 bases and J lost 6, with 9 bases in between. CDR1 is KGHDR, CDR2 SFDVKD, per germline. CDR3 size: 12 residues.

The chain links TRBV5-6 to TRBJ2-1, with 8 bases identical to TRBD2. The CDR3 covers 16 residues. Losses at the gene ends were 1 base for V and 3 bases for J; bases not matched to a gene: 6. Germline V lookup: CDR1 SGHDT, CDR2 YYEEEE. CDR3 in amino acids: CASSLTGSGGYNEQFF. CDR3 nucleotides: TGTGCCAGCAGCTTGACAGGGAGCGGGGGCTACAATGAGCAGTTCTTC.

V is TRBV27 and J is TRBJ2-7, with a possible D match to TRBD1 (6 bases). CDR1 and CDR2 (germline): MNHEY, SMNVEV (reference sequence). This CDR3 contains 15 residues. The ends were cut back, 5 bases at V and 2 bases at J, with 16 bases in the middle. This chain's CDR3 is CASSTYRARTYEQYF. The DNA for the CDR3 is TGTGCCAGCAGTACTTACAGGGCTCGGACCTACGAGCAGTACTTC.

The genes are TRBV4-1 and TRBJ2-5; possibly TRBD2 for D (6 bases). Germline assignment: CDR1 MGHRA and CDR2 YSYEKL. The CDR3 consists of 15 residues. The germline V and J ends were trimmed by 0 bases and 5 bases, with 13 bases remaining between them. The CDR3 DNA sequence: TGCGCCAGCAGCCAAGAAGGTCGCGGAGGGGAGACCCAGTACTTC. Amino acids: CASSQEGRGGETQYF.

V is TRBV29-1 and J is TRBJ2-1, with D maybe TRBD1 (6 bases). This CDR3 has 12 residues. Trimming shortened V by 5 bases and J by 8 bases, and 13 bases separated the two germline ends. CDR1 and CDR2 (germline): SQVTM, ANQGSEA. The CDR3: CSVTRAGDEQFF. The CDR3 DNA reads as TGCAGCGTTACCCGAGCAGGGGATGAGCAGTTCTTC.

There are many counts of this clone. The chain is built from TRBV2 and TRBJ2-5; unclear D gene. The CDR3 spans 14 residues. Trimming removed 6 bases from V and 2 bases from J, with 13 bases in between. Germline CDR1 and CDR2: SNHLY and FYNNEI. Written as DNA, the CDR3 is TGTGCCAGCAGCGGAGTGGTACGGCAAGAGACCCAGTACTTC. This translates into CASSGVVRQETQYF.

This chain joins TRBV4-3 and TRBJ2-7; perhaps TRBD1 as D (6 bases). Germline V gene lookup returns CDR1 LGHNA and CDR2 YSLEER. V was trimmed by 0 bases and J by 2 bases, leaving 11 bases between them. This CDR3 comprises 15 residues. This chain's CDR3 is CASSQDYYRAYEQYF. The CDR3 nucleotides read TGCGCCAGCAGCCAAGATTATTACAGGGCCTACGAGCAGTACTTC.

The chain couples TRBV9 to TRBJ2-1, with 11 nucleotides matching TRBD2. CDR1 and CDR2 from the germline V gene are SGDLS and YYNGEE. After removal of 1 base from V and 7 bases from J, the junction contained 10 bases not matched to a gene. The CDR3 length is 17 residues. The CDR3 coding sequence is TGTGCCAGCAGCGTAATGAAGGTAGCGGGGGGGCCAAATGAGCAGTTCTTC. Amino acid sequence: CASSVMKVAGGPNEQFF.

This clone was counted a few times. The V and J genes are TRBV27 and TRBJ1-2, with TRBD1 matching over 10 bases. Germline loops: CDR1 MNHEY, CDR2 SMNVEV (reference sequence). Germline trimming cut 0 bases from V and 8 bases from J; bases unmatched to any gene: 6. There are 15 residues in the CDR3. The CDR3 is CASSLSGTGALGYTF. CDR3 nucleotide sequence: TGTGCCAGCAGTTTATCCGGGACAGGGGCATTAGGCTACACCTTC.

This chain uses TRBV4-1 with TRBJ1-1; 7 bases fit TRBD1. J lost 4 bases, V lost 0 bases, and 17 bases had no gene match. The CDR3 covers 19 residues. The germline V gene has CDR1 MGHRA and CDR2 YSYEKL. The CDR3 DNA follows: TGCGCCAGCAGCCAAGAACGACAGGGCCGGGCCGGAGGGGTCACTGAAGCTTTCTTT. Protein product: CASSQERQGRAGGVTEAFF.

The gene calls are TRBV5-6 and TRBJ1-2, with TRBD1 identical over 8 bases. Per germline, CDR1 SGHDT and CDR2 YYEEEE. CDR3 size: 16 residues. J gave up 4 bases and V 4 bases, and 12 bases lay outside the gene matches. In DNA, the CDR3 is TGTGCCAGCAGCAGGGTTGAGGCAGGGGGCCCCTATGGCTACACCTTC. Its protein is CASSRVEAGGPYGYTF.

With regard to this clone: Sequence at one end of the junction differs from germline and may be a read error. The CDR3 loop reads CASSDSSSGRAIF. CDR3 DNA: TGTGCCAGCAGTGACTCCTCTAGCGGGAGGGCTATCTTC. The chain recombines TRBV6-4 with TRBJ2-1, with 12 bases lining up with TRBD2. Germline CDR1 reads MRHNA; CDR2 reads SNTAGT. This CDR3 is built from 13 residues.

This sequence joins TRBV5-4 and TRBJ2-5; 7 positions match TRBD2. Germline assignment: CDR1 SGHNT and CDR2 YYREEE (reference sequence). CDR3 size: 16 residues. V trimming: 3 bases; J trimming: 5 bases; junction bases outside the gene matches: 13. CDR3 in amino acids: CASSWGMAGRGETQYF. For the CDR3, the DNA is TGTGCCAGCAGCTGGGGTATGGCAGGGAGGGGCGAGACCCAGTACTTC.

V gene TRBV5-1 combines with J gene TRBJ2-5, with D perhaps matching TRBD1 (7 bases). The V and J ends lost 4 bases and 4 bases respectively, with 17 bases between them. This CDR3 contains 15 residues. Germline values: CDR1 SGHRS, CDR2 YFSETQ. CDR3 sequence: CASSPMLQGGETQYF. For the CDR3, the DNA is TGCGCCAGCAGCCCAATGTTGCAGGGGGGAGAGACCCAGTACTTC.

The chain couples TRBV7-8 to TRBJ2-1, with a tentative D call TRBD2 (6 bases). This CDR3 comprises 14 residues. V was clipped by 2 bases and J by 8 bases, with 13 bases between them. Germline lookup yields CDR1 SGHVS and CDR2 FQNEAQ. The CDR3 coding sequence is TGTGCCAGCAGCTTAATGGCGGGGCCCCATGAGCAGTTCTTC. Its protein is CASSLMAGPHEQFF.

The V gene is TRBV21-1, the J gene TRBJ1-1; the table's D call, TRBD1, has no DNA check behind it. TRBV21-1 is termed a pseudogene. The CDR3 consists of 17 residues. The CDR3 is CASSKIVTGKEDTEAFF. CDR3 coding DNA: TGTGCCAGCAGCAAAATAGTCACAGGGAAGGAGGACACTGAAGCTTTCTTT.

The genes are TRBV7-8 and TRBJ2-2, with 9 positions matching TRBD2. The CDR3 consists of 17 residues. Trimming at V came to 1 base and at J to 2 bases, leaving 5 bases not matched to a gene. The germline V gene has CDR1 SGHVS and CDR2 FQNEAQ. The CDR3 DNA reads TGTGCCAGCAGCTTAGTTAGCGGGGGCCGCAACACCGGGGAGCTGTTTTTT. It specifies CASSLVSGGRNTGELFF.

This clone has just a few counts. The chain combines TRBV7-9 with TRBJ1-5; D is possibly TRBD1 (5 bases). V lost 5 bases and J lost 0, with 14 bases in between. CDR1 is SEHNR and CDR2 is FQNEAQ in the germline V gene (reference sequence). The CDR3 length is 16 residues. The DNA of the CDR3 is TGTGCCAGCAGCCCAGGGCTATGGGCTAGCAATCAGCCCCAGCATTTT. It encodes CASSPGLWASNQPQHF.

J is TRBJ2-5 and V is TRBV4-1; TRBD2 aligns across 8 bases. V lost 6 bases, J lost 5 bases, and 11 bases stayed unmatched. CDR3 size: 15 residues. Germline V lookup: CDR1 MGHRA, CDR2 YSYEKL. The CDR3 bases are TGCGCCAGCAGGTCCCTCAGCGGGAGTTTGGAGACCCAGTACTTC. Its protein product is CASRSLSGSLETQYF.

The rearrangement links TRBV27 to TRBJ2-1; 11 bases are shared with TRBD2. Germline CDR1 MNHEY, CDR2 SMNVEV (reference sequence). This CDR3 comprises 14 residues. V was pared by 4 bases and J by 5 bases, with 1 base of the junction left unmatched. The CDR3 loop reads CASSWGLADNEQFF. Here the CDR3 DNA reads TGTGCCAGCAGTTGGGGACTAGCGGACAATGAGCAGTTCTTC.